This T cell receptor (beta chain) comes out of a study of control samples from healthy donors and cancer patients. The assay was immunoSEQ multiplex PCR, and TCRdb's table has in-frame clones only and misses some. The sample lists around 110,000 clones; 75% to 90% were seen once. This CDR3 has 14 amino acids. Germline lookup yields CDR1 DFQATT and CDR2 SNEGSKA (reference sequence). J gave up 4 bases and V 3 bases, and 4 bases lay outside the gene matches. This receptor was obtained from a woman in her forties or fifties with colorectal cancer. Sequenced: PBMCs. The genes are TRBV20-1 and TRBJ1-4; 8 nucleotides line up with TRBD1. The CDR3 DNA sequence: TGCAGTGCTAGTACAGGGGGTGGTAATGAAAAACTGTTTTTT. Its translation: CSASTGGGNEKLFF.